This T cell receptor beta chain comes out of a study of cytomegalovirus exposure and HLA in healthy donors. Overall study context: Early released data comprised around 79 million unique TCRs from HLA-typed donors. Study results and limitations: Analysis was carried out at a later point, and it linked a missense DCLRE1C variant to TCR beta V- and J-gene trimming. Indistinguishable V segments, including TRBV6-2 and TRBV6-3, were excluded.

The PCR ran on 60 Vbeta and 13 Jbeta primers. Repertoires were generated with immunoSEQ multiplex PCR, while TCRdb's copy carries only in-frame clones and drops some. The sample shows under 55,000 clones, over 70% of them seen only once. V was shortened by 4 bases and J by 3 bases, with 14 bases between the two germline ends. Germline CDR1 is SGHRS and CDR2 is YFSETQ. CDR3 size: 15 residues. This clone is a singleton in its sample. The antigen is not known. Sequencing used PBMCs. The sequence derives from a man aged 18 to 29 in good health and CMV-seronegative. This chain connects TRBV5-1 to TRBJ2-1, with TRBD2 as a possible D gene (7 bases). The CDR3 protein is CASSVQGTNYNEQFF. The CDR3 DNA is TGCGCCAGCAGCGTGCAGGGGACTAACTACAATGAGCAGTTCTTC.